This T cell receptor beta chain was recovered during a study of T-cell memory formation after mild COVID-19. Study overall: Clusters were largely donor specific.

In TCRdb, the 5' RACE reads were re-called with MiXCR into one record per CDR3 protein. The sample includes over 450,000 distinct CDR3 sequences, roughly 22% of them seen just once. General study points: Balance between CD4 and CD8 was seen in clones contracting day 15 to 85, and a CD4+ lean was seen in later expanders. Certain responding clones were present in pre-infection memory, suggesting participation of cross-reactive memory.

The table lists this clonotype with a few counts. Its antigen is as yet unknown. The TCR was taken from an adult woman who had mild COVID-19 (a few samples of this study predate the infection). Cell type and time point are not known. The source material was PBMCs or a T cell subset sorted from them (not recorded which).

The CDR3 DNA follows: TGTGCCACCAGCAGAGATCTTTGGGGGGCTGGGGCCAACGTCCTGACTTTC. As protein: CATSRDLWGAGANVLTF. The rearrangement joins TRBV15 to TRBJ2-6; D possibly corresponds to TRBD2 (6 bases). V was trimmed by 0 bases and J by 2 bases, leaving 11 bases between them. CDR3 length: 17 amino acids. Germline assignment: CDR1 LNHNV and CDR2 YYDKDF (reference sequence).